This T cell receptor (beta chain) is from a study of CD4 T cells in relation to SARS-CoV-2 and coronaviruses. Whole-study context: ViraFEST: roughly 9-day antigen culture of PBMCs, then TCR beta CDR3 sequencing.

A single count supports this clone. Its matching antigen is unknown. Before the COVID-19 pandemic, during about 2011-2018, CD4+ T cells were taken from unexposed donors. The cells were cultured for 10 days before CD4+ T cells were isolated. As cell numbers allowed, unexposed-donor CD4+ T cells faced SARS-CoV-2 S/N and four cold-coronavirus spikes. Half the medium was replaced with IL-2 medium on days 3 and 7. Here immunoSEQ multiplex PCR was the method, and the copy in TCRdb shows in-frame clones only, minus some. There are roughly 18,000 clones in the sample; 70% to 85% occur only once, and roughly 29% lies in the top ten. Germline values: CDR1 KGHSH, CDR2 LQKENI. The CDR3 extends over 11 amino acids. V lost 2 bases and J lost 3, with 1 base in between.

The source is a human donor in good health. The specimen sequenced was CD4+ T cells from PBMCs, cultured in vitro. The genes are TRBV18 and TRBJ2-5; no clear D gene. In DNA form, the CDR3 reads TGTGCCAGCTCACCAAAAGAGACCCAGTACTTC. It encodes CASSPKETQYF.